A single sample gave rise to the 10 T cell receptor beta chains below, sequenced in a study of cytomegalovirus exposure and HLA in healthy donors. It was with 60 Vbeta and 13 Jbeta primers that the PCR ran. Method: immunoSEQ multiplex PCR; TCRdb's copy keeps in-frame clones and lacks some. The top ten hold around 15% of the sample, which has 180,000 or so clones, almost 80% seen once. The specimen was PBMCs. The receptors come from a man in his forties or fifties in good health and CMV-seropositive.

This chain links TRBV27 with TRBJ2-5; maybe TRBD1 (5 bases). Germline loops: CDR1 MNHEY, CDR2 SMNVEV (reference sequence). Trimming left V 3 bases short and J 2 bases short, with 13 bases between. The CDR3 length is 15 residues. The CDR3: CASSFRDSPQETQYF. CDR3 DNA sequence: TGTGCCAGCAGTTTTCGAGACAGTCCACAAGAGACCCAGTACTTC.

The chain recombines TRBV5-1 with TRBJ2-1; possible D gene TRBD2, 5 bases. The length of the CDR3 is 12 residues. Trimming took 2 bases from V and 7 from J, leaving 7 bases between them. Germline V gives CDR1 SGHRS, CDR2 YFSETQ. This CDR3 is CASSLGGNEQFF. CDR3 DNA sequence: TGCGCCAGCAGCTTAGGCGGGAATGAGCAGTTCTTC.

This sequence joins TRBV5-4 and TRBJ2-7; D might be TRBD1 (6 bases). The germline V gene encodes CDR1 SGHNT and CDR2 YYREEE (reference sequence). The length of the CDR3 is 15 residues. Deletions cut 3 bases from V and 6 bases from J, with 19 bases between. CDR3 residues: CASSSQGLSVGEQYF. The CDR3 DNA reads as TGTGCCAGCAGCTCCCAGGGGTTGAGTGTAGGCGAGCAGTACTTC.

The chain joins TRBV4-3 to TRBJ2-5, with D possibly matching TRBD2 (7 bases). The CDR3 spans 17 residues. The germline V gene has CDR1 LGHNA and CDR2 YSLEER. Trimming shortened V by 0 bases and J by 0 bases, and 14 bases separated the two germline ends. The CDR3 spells CASSQETGGHYQETQYF. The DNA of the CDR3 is TGCGCCAGCAGCCAAGAAACCGGGGGGCATTACCAAGAGACCCAGTACTTC.

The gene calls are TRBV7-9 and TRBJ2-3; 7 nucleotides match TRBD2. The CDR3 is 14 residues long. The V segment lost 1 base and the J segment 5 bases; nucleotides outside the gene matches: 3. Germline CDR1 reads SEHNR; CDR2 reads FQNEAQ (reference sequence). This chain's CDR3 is CASSLGLAGDTQYF. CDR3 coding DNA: TGTGCCAGCAGCTTAGGACTAGCAGGAGATACGCAGTATTTT.

The CDR3 reads CATLDSFSYEQYF. CDR3 DNA sequence: TGTGCCACCTTAGACAGCTTCTCCTACGAGCAGTACTTC. The rearrangement links TRBV2 to TRBJ2-7, with D possibly being TRBD1 (5 bases). This CDR3 is 13 amino acids long. Germline-derived CDR1 and CDR2 are SNHLY and FYNNEI. With 10 bases removed from V and 0 bases from J, the gap between germline ends came to 13 bases. The whole variable domain, filled in from reference TRBV2 and TRBJ2-7, reads EPEVTQTPSHQVTQMGQEVILRCVPISNHLYFYWYRQILGQKVEFLVSFYNNEISEKSEIFDDQFSVERPDGSNFTLKIRSTKLEDSAMYFCATLDSFSYEQYFGPGTRLTVT.

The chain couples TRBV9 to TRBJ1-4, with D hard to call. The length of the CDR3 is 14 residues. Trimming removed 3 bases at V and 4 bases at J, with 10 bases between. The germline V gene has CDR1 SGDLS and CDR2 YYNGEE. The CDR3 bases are TGTGCCAGCAGCGCGGGGATTTATAATGAAAAACTGTTTTTT. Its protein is CASSAGIYNEKLFF.

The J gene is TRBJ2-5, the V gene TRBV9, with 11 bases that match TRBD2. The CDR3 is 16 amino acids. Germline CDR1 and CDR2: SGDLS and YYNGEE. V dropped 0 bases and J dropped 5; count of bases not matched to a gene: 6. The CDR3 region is CASSVGSSGGLETQYF. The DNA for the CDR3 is TGTGCCAGCAGCGTAGGATCTAGCGGGGGGTTGGAGACCCAGTACTTC.

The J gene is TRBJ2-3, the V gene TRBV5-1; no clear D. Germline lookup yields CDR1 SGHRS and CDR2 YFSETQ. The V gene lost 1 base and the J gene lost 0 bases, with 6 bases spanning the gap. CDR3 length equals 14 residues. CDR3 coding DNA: TGCGCCAGCAGCTTGTTCCCTAGCACAGATACGCAGTATTTT. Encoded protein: CASSLFPSTDTQYF.

CDR3 protein: CASSIRTGENQPQHF. The CDR3 coding sequence is TGTGCCAGTAGTATCAGGACAGGGGAAAATCAGCCCCAGCATTTT. The rearrangement joins TRBV19 to TRBJ1-5, with 9 bases lining up with TRBD1. The germline V gene has CDR1 LNHDA and CDR2 SQIVND (reference sequence). The J segment lost 4 bases and the V segment lost 3 bases, leaving 4 bases of the junction unmatched. The CDR3 extends over 15 amino acids.